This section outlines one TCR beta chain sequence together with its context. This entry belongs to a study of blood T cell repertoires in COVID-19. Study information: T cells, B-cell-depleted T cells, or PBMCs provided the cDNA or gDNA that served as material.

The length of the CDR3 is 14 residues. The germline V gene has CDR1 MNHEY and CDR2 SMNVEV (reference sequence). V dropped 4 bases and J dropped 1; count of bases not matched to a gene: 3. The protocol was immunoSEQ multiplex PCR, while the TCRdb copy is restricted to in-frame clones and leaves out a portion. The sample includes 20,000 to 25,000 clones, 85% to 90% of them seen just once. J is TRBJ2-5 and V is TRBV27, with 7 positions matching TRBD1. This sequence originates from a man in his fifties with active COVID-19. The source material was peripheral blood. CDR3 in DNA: TGTGCCAGCAGTTCGACAGGGTCCCAAGAGACCCAGTACTTC. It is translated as CASSSTGSQETQYF.